What follows describes a single T cell receptor (beta chain). At one of its ends the junction is not consistent with the germline gene, which may arise from a read error. These data belong to a study of T-cell reconstitution after alpha-beta-depleted transplantation in children. Germline CDR1 reads SGHTA; CDR2 reads FQGNSA. This CDR3 comprises 14 residues. Molecular barcoding with unique molecular identifiers was used for the TCRbeta library. Using its own MiXCR run on the PCR reads, TCRdb lists one record per CDR3 protein. Seen here are approximately 400,000 distinct CDR3 sequences, 11% observed once, and the top ten hold 4.5% to 6%.

The source is a human donor who donated a stem cell graft to a child with acute myeloid leukemia. The chain carries TRBV7-2 and TRBJ2-1; possible D gene TRBD2, 5 bases. Sequenced here: PBMCs from the stem cell graft donor, sampled from the stem cell graft. Here the CDR3 DNA reads TGTGCCAGCAGCCCCCCCCCTAGCCGGAATGAGCACTTCTTC. Its translation is CASSPPPSRNEHFF.